This TCR beta chain was recovered during a study of blood T cell repertoires in COVID-19. Background on the study: The samples span acute and convalescent COVID-19 from the United States, Italy and Spain. T cells, B-cell-depleted T cells, or PBMCs provided the cDNA or gDNA that served as material.

Original processing methods: Estimation of nucleated cell counts was performed using reference gene primer amplification. Here immunoSEQ multiplex PCR was the method, and the copy in TCRdb shows in-frame clones only, minus some. For V, J and clone size, that table is used; D and trimming come from the DNA. The sample holds 250,000 to 300,000 clones, almost 90% seen once. A Seattle source enrolled patients during active infection and followed them longitudinally. Germline values: CDR1 MDHEN, CDR2 SYDVKM. V lost 5 bases, J lost 7 bases, and 11 bases lay in between. This CDR3 region has 12 residues. This receptor was taken from a woman between 25 and 40 years old with COVID-19, enrolled during active disease. The sequenced material came from peripheral blood. The chain is built from TRBV28 and TRBJ1-1, with a possible D match to TRBD1 (5 bases). In nucleotides, the CDR3 is TGTGCCAGCAGTCCCCAGGGTGGTGAAGCTTTCTTT. This translates into CASSPQGGEAFF.